This entry concerns a single T cell receptor beta chain. The CDR3 covers 13 residues. Trimming took 1 base from V and 5 from J, leaving 9 bases between them. Germline assignment: CDR1 SGHDT and CDR2 YYEEEE. 60 Vbeta and 13 Jbeta primers were used in PCR. Libraries were prepared by immunoSEQ multiplex PCR; TCRdb keeps only in-frame clonotypes and omits some of them. The sample consists of 140,000 to 150,000 clones, under 85% of them appearing once. This record comes from a study of cytomegalovirus exposure and HLA in healthy donors. The specimen was PBMCs. This receptor was taken from a middle-aged woman in good health and CMV-seropositive. The chain employs TRBV5-6 and TRBJ2-5; a possible D gene is TRBD2 (6 bases). The CDR3 reads CASSLSGGETQYF. As DNA, the CDR3 is TGTGCCAGCAGCTTGTCTGGGGGGGAGACCCAGTACTTC.